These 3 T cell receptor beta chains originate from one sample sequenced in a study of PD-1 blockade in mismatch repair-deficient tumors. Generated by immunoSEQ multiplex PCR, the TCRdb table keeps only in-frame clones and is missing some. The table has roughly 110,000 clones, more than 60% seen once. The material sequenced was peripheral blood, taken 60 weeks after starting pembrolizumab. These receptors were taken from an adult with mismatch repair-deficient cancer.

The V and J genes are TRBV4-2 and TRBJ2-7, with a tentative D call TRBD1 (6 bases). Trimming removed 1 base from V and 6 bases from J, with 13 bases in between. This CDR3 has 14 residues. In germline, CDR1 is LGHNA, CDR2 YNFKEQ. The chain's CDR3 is CASSQVPEGGEQYF. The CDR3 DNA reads TGTGCCAGCAGCCAAGTTCCGGAAGGGGGCGAGCAGTACTTC.

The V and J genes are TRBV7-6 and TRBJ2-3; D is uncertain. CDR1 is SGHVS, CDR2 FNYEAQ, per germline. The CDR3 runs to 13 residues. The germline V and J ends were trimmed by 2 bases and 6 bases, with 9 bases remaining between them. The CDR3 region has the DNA TGTGCCAGCAGCTTAAACAACCGGGATACGCAGTATTTT. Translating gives CASSLNNRDTQYF. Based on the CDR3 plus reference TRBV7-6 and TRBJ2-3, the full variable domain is GAGVSQSPRYKVTKRGQDVALRCDPISGHVSLYWYRQALGQGPEFLTYFNYEAQQDKSGLPNDRFSAERPEGSISTLTIQRTEQRDSAMYRCASSLNNRDTQYFGPGTRLTVL.

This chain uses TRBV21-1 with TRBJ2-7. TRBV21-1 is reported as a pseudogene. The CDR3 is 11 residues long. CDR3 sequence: CASSGLYEQYF. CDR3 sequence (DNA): TGTGCCAGCAGCGGTCTCTACGAGCAGTACTTC.